What follows are 26 T cell receptor beta chains derived from one specimen sequenced in a study of Ad26.COV2.S vaccination and SARS-CoV-2 variants. Treatment denoted: around 19 received Ad26.COV2.S at low or high dose, single or two shots; 5 received placebo; per-sample allocation not given. Specimens were obtained on day 63 following the first vaccine or placebo injection. Some clones are missing from TCRdb's copy, which holds only in-frame ones; the method was immunoSEQ multiplex PCR. This table holds some 340,000 clones, roughly 86% found once. The sample was peripheral blood, taken in a trial of Ad26.COV2.S vaccine versus placebo. The receptors shown here come from a person aged 18 to 65 who received the Ad26.COV2.S COVID-19 vaccine or a placebo.

The gene calls are TRBV11-2 and TRBJ2-1; D possibly corresponds to TRBD2 (7 bases). This CDR3 region has 18 residues. Germline V lookup: CDR1 SGHAT, CDR2 FQNNGV. The V end was cut by 4 bases, the J end by 0 bases, with 19 bases between. The CDR3 sequence is CASSSQGGGLSSYNEQFF. CDR3 DNA sequence: TGTGCCAGCAGCTCGCAGGGAGGGGGGCTAAGCTCCTACAATGAGCAGTTCTTC.

This chain uses TRBV5-1 with TRBJ2-7, with 9 bases fitting TRBD1. The ends lost 1 base at V and 3 bases at J; junction bases unmatched: 5. Germline loops: CDR1 SGHRS, CDR2 YFSETQ. This CDR3 is built from 15 residues. CDR3 DNA sequence: TGCGCCAGCAGCTTGTTGACAGGGGGGGACTACGAGCAGTACTTC. This translates into CASSLLTGGDYEQYF.

J is TRBJ1-2 and V is TRBV11-2; 12 bases map to TRBD1. Losses at the gene ends were 0 bases for V and 8 bases for J; bases not matched to a gene: 19. Germline CDR1 is SGHAT and CDR2 is FQNNGV. This CDR3 is built from 20 residues. The CDR3, as DNA: TGTGCCAGCAGCTTAGACGCGTACCTAAAACCGGGACAGGGGGCGCGAGGCTACACCTTC. It is translated as CASSLDAYLKPGQGARGYTF. The variable domain in full, completed from reference TRBV11-2 and TRBJ1-2, reads EAGVAQSPRYKIIEKRQSVAFWCNPISGHATLYWYQQILGQGPKLLIQFQNNGVVDDSQLPKDRFSAERLKGVDSTLKIQPAKLEDSAVYLCASSLDAYLKPGQGARGYTFGSGTRLTVV.

The chain employs TRBV7-6 and TRBJ1-3; no clear D gene. Trimming pared 1 base from V and 0 bases from J, leaving 13 bases between. Germline assignment: CDR1 SGHVS and CDR2 FNYEAQ. This CDR3 has 17 amino acids. Here the CDR3 reads CASSLGYPSLSGNTIYF. As DNA, the CDR3 is TGTGCCAGCAGCTTAGGGTATCCAAGTCTCTCTGGAAACACCATATATTTT.

The DNA for the CDR3 is TGTGCCAGCAGTGAAGTACAGGACAGGGAATCCTACGAGCAGTACTTC. Its translation: CASSEVQDRESYEQYF. The rearrangement joins TRBV2 to TRBJ2-7, with 8 nucleotides matching TRBD1. V was clipped by 1 base and J by 1 base; unmatched bases: 6. This CDR3 spans 16 amino acids. CDR1 is SNHLY and CDR2 is FYNNEI in the germline V gene.

The chain carries TRBV29-1 and TRBJ2-5; D possibly matches TRBD1 or TRBD2 (5 bases each). Germline lookup yields CDR1 SQVTM and CDR2 ANQGSEA. Deletions cut 0 bases from V and 1 base from J, with 18 bases between. This CDR3 has 17 amino acids. This CDR3 is CSVEDPLLGVSQETQYF. The DNA of the CDR3 is TGCAGCGTTGAAGATCCCCTCCTGGGGGTTTCCCAAGAGACCCAGTACTTC.

The chain recombines TRBV24-1 with TRBJ2-7; TRBD1 aligns across 8 bases. The germline gives CDR1 KGHDR, CDR2 SFDVKD. The CDR3 is 16 amino acids. The junction had 6 bases not matched to a gene; V was cut back by 1 base and J by 2 bases. For the CDR3, the DNA is TGTGCCACCAGTGATTTCGAGGGACAGGTAACCTACGAGCAGTACTTC. This sequence encodes CATSDFEGQVTYEQYF.

The sample holds one count of this clone. The chain couples TRBV6-5 to TRBJ2-7, with 7 bases matching TRBD2. The CDR3 is 14 residues long. Germline trimming cut 2 bases from V and 6 bases from J; bases unmatched to any gene: 7. CDR1 and CDR2 (germline): MNHEY, SVGAGI. This CDR3 reads CASSYGGTTCEQYF. The CDR3 DNA sequence: TGTGCCAGCAGTTACGGAGGGACTACCTGCGAGCAGTACTTC.

V is TRBV11-1 and J is TRBJ2-7, with a tentative D call TRBD2 (5 bases). The CDR3 consists of 16 residues. Looked up from germline, CDR1 is SGHAT and CDR2 is FQDESV (reference sequence). The germline V and J ends were trimmed by 5 bases and 7 bases, with 24 bases remaining between them. The CDR3 loop reads CASSLGATGKSGEQYF. For the CDR3, the DNA is TGTGCCAGCAGCCTGGGAGCGACTGGCAAATCGGGGGAGCAGTACTTC.

The rearrangement links TRBV29-1 to TRBJ1-2; D gene unclear. The CDR3 is 11 amino acids. Germline CDR1 and CDR2: SQVTM and ANQGSEA. Deletions cut 2 bases from V and 2 bases from J, with 3 bases between. This chain's CDR3 is CSVEINYGYTF. The DNA of the CDR3 is TGCAGCGTTGAAATCAACTATGGCTACACCTTC.

The chain joins TRBV6-2 or TRBV6-3 to TRBJ1-2, with D perhaps matching TRBD1 (6 bases). Between the trimmed V and J ends, which lost 4 bases and 2 bases, there was a span of 11 bases. CDR1 MNHEY and CDR2 SVGEGT come from the germline V gene. This CDR3 is 14 amino acids long. The CDR3 here is CASSSLDRNYGYTF. The CDR3 DNA sequence: TGTGCCAGCAGTTCCCTGGACAGAAACTATGGCTACACCTTC.

This clone appeared many times. DNA of the CDR3: TGTGCCACCTGTGCCTCGACAGGGGCAGCTTACGAGCAGTACTTC. Protein sequence: CATCASTGAAYEQYF. V usage is TRBV6-5 and J usage is TRBJ2-7, with 8 bases fitting TRBD1. The CDR3 sequence is 15 residues long. With 10 bases clipped from V and 4 bases from J, the junction kept 15 bases outside the gene matches. Germline loops: CDR1 MNHEY, CDR2 SVGAGI.

In regard to this clone: This specimen includes other DNA sequences encoding the same CDR3. This chain uses TRBV29-1 with TRBJ1-2, with D perhaps TRBD1 (5 bases). The CDR3 length is 12 residues. Trimming stripped 4 bases from V and 4 bases from J, with 10 bases between. Germline V gene lookup returns CDR1 SQVTM and CDR2 ANQGSEA. Here the CDR3 DNA reads TGCAGCGTTGTTAGGGGCCCCTATGGCTACACCTTC. It translates to CSVVRGPYGYTF. The full variable domain, its missing parts supplied by reference TRBV29-1 and TRBJ1-2, is SAVISQKPSRDICQRGTSLTIQCQVDSQVTMMFWYRQQPGQSLTLIATANQGSEATYESGFVIDKFPISRPNLTFSTLTVSNMSPEDSSIYLCSVVRGPYGYTFGSGTRLTVV.

V and J are TRBV18 and TRBJ1-5; the match to TRBD1 covers 9 bases. Germline V CDR1 and CDR2: KGHSH, LQKENI. The CDR3 is 15 amino acids. The V gene end was trimmed by 3 bases and the J gene end by 6 bases; junction bases not matched to a gene: 6. This CDR3 reads CASSPSTGGGQPQHF. DNA for the CDR3: TGTGCCAGCTCACCCTCGACAGGGGGTGGTCAGCCCCAGCATTTT.

V gene TRBV30 combines with J gene TRBJ2-2; unclear D gene. Trimming removed 0 bases at V and 4 bases at J, with 12 bases between. Germline CDR1 reads GTSNPN; CDR2 reads SVGIG (reference sequence). The CDR3 sequence is 15 residues long. The CDR3 here is CAWSVRGQTTGELFF. The DNA for the CDR3 is TGTGCCTGGAGTGTACGTGGGCAGACCACCGGGGAGCTGTTTTTT.

The V call is TRBV4-2, the J call TRBJ2-1; 12 bases map to TRBD2. From germline, CDR1 is LGHNA and CDR2 YNFKEQ. V lost 4 bases to trimming and J lost 7 bases; unmatched junction nucleotides: 8. The CDR3 is 16 residues long. In nucleotides, the CDR3 is TGTGCCAGCAGCCCCCAACTAGCGGGGGGCTCGAATGAGCAGTTCTTC. Amino acid sequence: CASSPQLAGGSNEQFF.

The chain employs TRBV25-1 and TRBJ1-3, with D unclear. CDR1 MGHDK and CDR2 SYGVNS come from the germline V gene. The CDR3 covers 13 residues. Trimming removed 4 bases at V and 8 bases at J, with 12 bases between. The CDR3 protein is CASSGTNYDTIYF. CDR3 bases: TGTGCCAGCAGTGGGACGAACTACGACACCATATATTTT.

The CDR3 region is CASSLYSRDGETGELFF. The CDR3 DNA reads as TGTGCCAGCAGCCTATACTCCCGGGACGGGGAGACCGGGGAGCTGTTTTTT. This chain joins TRBV3-1 (or the pseudogene TRBV3-2) and TRBJ2-2, with D tentatively TRBD1 or TRBD2 (5 bases each). V shed 4 bases and J shed 5 bases, with 20 bases lying between them. Germline V CDR1 and CDR2: LGHDT, YNNKEL (reference sequence). This CDR3 comprises 17 residues.

The V gene is TRBV6-1, the J gene TRBJ2-6, with D uncertain. The ends were cut back, 3 bases at V and 1 base at J, with 10 bases in the middle. The CDR3 is 16 amino acids. Germline assignment: CDR1 MNHNS and CDR2 SASEGT. CDR3 sequence reads: CASSDSLGSGANVLTF. In DNA form, the CDR3 reads TGTGCCAGCAGTGACAGCCTGGGATCTGGGGCCAACGTCCTGACTTTC.

The CDR3 reads CASSYGRYTEAFF. CDR3 bases: TGTGCCAGCAGCTACGGACGGTACACTGAAGCTTTCTTT. V is TRBV7-8 and J is TRBJ1-1, with no clear D. This CDR3 comprises 13 residues. Trimming removed 4 bases at V and 3 bases at J, with 9 bases between. Germline CDR1 reads SGHVS; CDR2 reads FQNEAQ.

The chain couples TRBV7-9 to TRBJ1-1; D call uncertain. CDR1 and CDR2 (germline): SEHNR, FQNEAQ (reference sequence). CDR3 length equals 8 residues. V was shortened by 10 bases and J by 10 bases, with 7 bases between the two germline ends. The CDR3 sequence is CATRSAFF. Written as DNA, the CDR3 is TGTGCCACACGGTCAGCTTTCTTT.

The rearrangement uses TRBV20-1 and TRBJ1-2, with D unresolved. Germline V CDR1 and CDR2: DFQATT, SNEGSKA (reference sequence). CDR3 length: 12 amino acids. Trimming removed 6 bases at V and 7 bases at J, with 15 bases between. CDR3 sequence (DNA): TGCAGTGCGAGTCGGGAAAAGGGTGGCTACACCTTC. Its protein product is CSASREKGGYTF.

This chain connects TRBV20-1 to TRBJ1-2; D is undetermined. Germline-derived CDR1 and CDR2 are DFQATT and SNEGSKA (reference sequence). CDR3 length: 13 amino acids. Trimming removed 3 bases at V and 0 bases at J, with 8 bases between. CDR3 nucleotides: TGCAGTGCTAGTTCGGATTCTAACTATGGCTACACCTTC. This encodes CSASSDSNYGYTF.

This chain links TRBV30 with TRBJ2-3; possible D gene TRBD2, 5 bases. CDR1 and CDR2 from the germline V gene are GTSNPN and SVGIG (reference sequence). Trimming stripped 0 bases from V and 1 base from J, with 11 bases between. There are 15 residues in the CDR3. The CDR3 protein is CAWSVRGWGTDTQYF. CDR3 DNA: TGTGCCTGGAGTGTCCGGGGATGGGGCACAGATACGCAGTATTTT.

The chain joins TRBV19 to TRBJ1-5; 7 positions agree with TRBD1. From germline, CDR1 is LNHDA and CDR2 SQIVND (reference sequence). J gave up 5 bases and V 6 bases, and 7 bases lay outside the gene matches. The CDR3 sequence is 14 residues long. The CDR3 region is CASRRTGVDQPQHF. The DNA of the CDR3 is TGTGCCAGTAGGCGTACAGGGGTGGATCAGCCCCAGCATTTT.

The chain employs TRBV7-3 and TRBJ1-1, with D maybe TRBD1 (5 bases). Germline values: CDR1 SGHTA, CDR2 FQGTGA. V shed 5 bases and J shed 5 bases, with 12 bases lying between them. The length of the CDR3 is 13 residues. The CDR3 spells CASSMVRGTEAFF. The CDR3 DNA sequence: TGTGCCAGCAGCATGGTCCGGGGGACTGAAGCTTTCTTT. The full variable domain, with the rest looked up from reference TRBV7-3 and TRBJ1-1, is GAGVSQTPSNKVTEKGKYVELRCDPISGHTALYWYRQSLGQGPEFLIYFQGTGAADDSGLPNDRFFAVRPEGSVSTLKIQRTERGDSAVYLCASSMVRGTEAFFGQGTRLTVV.